The 19 T cell receptor beta chains given below trace back to one sample, sequenced in a study of identical twins. TCRdb ran MiXCR on the 5' RACE reads and lists one entry per CDR3 protein. The profile shows 570,000 or so distinct CDR3 sequences, 9% to 10% of them singletons. These data were also filed under a second study, of yellow fever vaccine responses in identical twins.

The sequenced sample consisted of PBMCs. Receptors were obtained from a woman between 18 and 29 years old in good health.

This clonotype was counted many times. The V call is TRBV28, the J call TRBJ1-3; D not certain. The CDR3 sequence is 11 residues long. Trimming removed 8 bases from V and 3 bases from J, with 5 bases in between. Germline-derived CDR1 and CDR2 are MDHEN and SYDVKM. The CDR3 is CASRDGNTIYF. The DNA of the CDR3 is TGTGCCAGCCGGGATGGAAACACCATATATTTT.

This chain joins TRBV28 and TRBJ2-3; no reliable D call. V lost 7 bases, J lost 2 bases, and 16 bases lay in between. CDR1 is MDHEN, CDR2 SYDVKM, per germline. This CDR3 region has 15 residues. DNA for the CDR3: TGTGCCAGCACCCCAGGCCTGAGCTCCACAGATACGCAGTATTTT. Protein sequence: CASTPGLSSTDTQYF.

This clonotype has only a few counts. This chain joins TRBV4-3 and TRBJ2-2, with 8 nucleotides matching TRBD1. The CDR3 runs to 15 residues. The germline V gene encodes CDR1 LGHNA and CDR2 YSLEER. J lost 4 bases, V lost 1 base, and 2 bases had no gene match. CDR3 sequence: CASSQADRGTGELFF. Here the CDR3 DNA reads TGCGCCAGCAGCCAAGCAGACAGGGGCACCGGGGAGCTGTTTTTT.

This clonotype was seen at least ten times. J is TRBJ2-3 and V is TRBV12-3 or TRBV12-4; either TRBD1 or TRBD2 may fit D (6 bases each). Trimming took 6 bases from V and 0 from J, leaving 13 bases between them. CDR3 length: 15 residues. CDR3: CASSYGGRSTDTQYF. CDR3 DNA: TGTGCCAGCAGCTACGGGGGCCGAAGCACAGATACGCAGTATTTT.

Many counts were recorded for this clonotype. V and J are TRBV15 and TRBJ2-1, with D perhaps matching TRBD1 or TRBD2 (5 bases each). CDR1 LNHNV and CDR2 YYDKDF come from the germline V gene (reference sequence). The CDR3 length is 15 residues. Trimming pared 2 bases from V and 6 bases from J, leaving 14 bases between. As DNA, the CDR3 is TGTGCCACCAGCAGAAATAGGGACGCACCCAATGAGCAGTTCTTC. Its translation is CATSRNRDAPNEQFF. The full variable domain, completed using reference TRBV15 and TRBJ2-1, is DAMVIQNPRYQVTQFGKPVTLSCSQTLNHNVMYWYQQKSSQAPKLLFHYYDKDFNNEADTPDNFQSRRPNTSFCFLDIRSPGLGDTAMYLCATSRNRDAPNEQFFGPGTRLTVL.

This clonotype has just a few counts. The genes are TRBV12-3 or TRBV12-4 and TRBJ2-7, with TRBD1 matching 8 bases. There are 13 residues in the CDR3. The junction had 6 bases not matched to a gene; V was cut back by 8 bases and J by 3 bases. The CDR3 DNA is TGTGCCAGCCGACAGGGGCTCAGCTACGAGCAGTACTTC. It codes for CASRQGLSYEQYF.

This clonotype was detected many times. This chain joins TRBV20-1 and TRBJ1-6; TRBD1 matches 11 bases. Germline CDR1 is DFQATT and CDR2 is SNEGSKA (reference sequence). J lost 9 bases, V lost 6 bases, and 7 bases had no gene match. The CDR3 length is 14 residues. Here the CDR3 DNA reads TGCAGTGCCTACGGACAGGGGGCTGGTTCACCCCTCCACTTT. Translation: CSAYGQGAGSPLHF.

The rearrangement uses TRBV7-2 and TRBJ2-5; 12 nucleotides align to TRBD2. CDR3 length: 13 amino acids. V was clipped by 9 bases and J by 4 bases; unmatched bases: 3. The germline V gene has CDR1 SGHTA and CDR2 FQGNSA. The CDR3 spells CASSSGGAETQYF. The DNA for the CDR3 is TGTGCCAGTTCTAGCGGGGGGGCAGAGACCCAGTACTTC.

This clonotype was seen a handful of times. This chain connects TRBV29-1 to TRBJ1-5; 7 nucleotides line up with TRBD1. The V and J ends lost 6 bases and 7 bases, in that order; junction bases with no gene match: 9. The germline V gene encodes CDR1 SQVTM and CDR2 ANQGSEA. This CDR3 region has 13 residues. Written as DNA, the CDR3 is TGCAGCGTGGGGGGACAACAGGGGCAGCCCCAGCATTTT. Translating gives CSVGGQQGQPQHF.

The CDR3 region has the DNA TGTGCCAGCAGCCAAGAAGACGCCCGTAGGAAGAGCATTCAGTACTTC. Residues: CASSQEDARRKSIQYF. The chain links TRBV3-1 to TRBJ2-4; no clear D gene. The CDR3 loop spans 16 amino acids. CDR1 LGHDT and CDR2 YNNKEL come from the germline V gene (reference sequence). V was shortened by 0 bases and J by 9 bases, with 18 bases between the two germline ends.

The rearrangement joins TRBV10-3 to TRBJ2-7; TRBD2 might be the D (5 bases). The CDR3 spans 13 residues. The V end was cut by 7 bases, the J end by 3 bases, with 13 bases between. Germline assignment: CDR1 ENHRY and CDR2 SYGVKD. Written as DNA, the CDR3 is TGTGCCATCAAAGAGCGGAACTACTACGAGCAGTACTTC. Translated, it gives CAIKERNYYEQYF.

At least ten counts were recorded for this clonotype. The chain recombines TRBV3-1 with TRBJ2-1; either TRBD1 or TRBD2 may fit D (5 bases each). The V and J ends lost 0 bases and 0 bases respectively, with 15 bases between them. This CDR3 region has 18 residues. Germline V lookup: CDR1 LGHDT, CDR2 YNNKEL (reference sequence). Written as DNA, the CDR3 is TGTGCCAGCAGCCAAGATAGTATGGCAGGGAGCTCCTACAATGAGCAGTTCTTC. It specifies CASSQDSMAGSSYNEQFF.

This clonotype has just a few counts. The genes are TRBV7-2 and TRBJ2-1; 8 bases match TRBD1. Germline V gene sequence: CDR1 SGHTA, CDR2 FQGNSA. This CDR3 is 15 amino acids long. The V segment lost 6 bases and the J segment 7 bases; nucleotides outside the gene matches: 11. The CDR3 DNA reads as TGTGCCAGCAGTTCCACCGGGACAGGCGCAAATGAGCAGTTCTTC. Encoded protein: CASSSTGTGANEQFF.

This chain uses TRBV7-6 with TRBJ2-6; 9 positions agree with TRBD2. Losses at the gene ends were 5 bases for V and 0 bases for J; bases not matched to a gene: 8. From germline, CDR1 is SGHVS and CDR2 FNYEAQ. This CDR3 has 18 amino acids. The CDR3 nucleotides read TGTGCCAGCAGCCGAGCCCCTAGCGGGGTCTCTGGGGCCAACGTCCTGACTTTC. It codes for CASSRAPSGVSGANVLTF.

V is TRBV29-1 and J is TRBJ2-1, with 8 bases identical to TRBD2. After removal of 8 bases from V and 1 base from J, the junction contained 7 bases not matched to a gene. This CDR3 has 14 amino acids. The germline gives CDR1 SQVTM, CDR2 ANQGSEA. CDR3 DNA: TGCAGCAGCTCTAGCGGGTCTTCCTACAATGAGCAGTTCTTC. Its protein is CSSSSGSSYNEQFF.

Many counts were recorded for this clonotype. The rearrangement links TRBV5-1 to TRBJ2-3; TRBD2 aligns across 7 bases. The CDR3 length is 17 residues. V lost 2 bases and J lost 3; bases outside the gene matches: 12. Germline-derived CDR1 and CDR2 are SGHRS and YFSETQ. The CDR3 nucleotides are TGCGCCAGCAGCTTCTTCGGTTTGCGGGAGACAACAGATACGCAGTATTTT. Its protein product is CASSFFGLRETTDTQYF. Filled out from reference TRBV5-1 and TRBJ2-3, the complete variable domain reads KAGVTQTPRYLIKTRGQQVTLSCSPISGHRSVSWYQQTPGQGLQFLFEYFSETQRNKGNFPGRFSGRQFSNSRSEMNVSTLELGDSALYLCASSFFGLRETTDTQYFGPGTRLTVL.

The rearrangement joins TRBV12-3 or TRBV12-4 to TRBJ2-1, with TRBD1 matching over 10 bases. V lost 7 bases to trimming and J lost 4 bases; unmatched junction nucleotides: 4. The CDR3 has 14 amino acids. This chain's CDR3 is CASTTGQGYNEQFF. The CDR3 DNA is TGTGCCAGCACCACGGGACAGGGGTACAATGAGCAGTTCTTC.

There are many counts of this clonotype. The CDR3 loop reads CASSLEGSGEQFF. The DNA of the CDR3 is TGTGCCAGCAGCTTAGAGGGTAGCGGTGAGCAGTTCTTC. The chain employs TRBV11-3 and TRBJ2-1; a possible D gene is TRBD2 (6 bases). Germline CDR1 reads SGHNT; CDR2 reads YENEEA. V lost 0 bases and J 9 bases, leaving 9 bases between the germline ends. This CDR3 is 13 amino acids long.

This clonotype was recorded a few times. CDR3 coding DNA: TGTGCCAGCAGCGCACCTAACAGGGGGCGGGAGACCCAGTACTTC. It translates to CASSAPNRGRETQYF. The V call is TRBV7-2, the J call TRBJ2-5, with TRBD1 matching over 9 bases. Germline V CDR1 and CDR2: SGHTA, FQGNSA. This CDR3 has 15 amino acids. J lost 5 bases, V lost 5 bases, and 9 bases had no gene match.